A single T cell receptor beta chain is shown here with its context. Antigen: not known. 5'RACE, which relied on constant-segment primers, yielded TCR alpha and TCR beta cDNA libraries carrying sample barcodes and UMIs. TCRdb recomputed calls from the 5' RACE reads with MiXCR, one row per CDR3 protein. The table lists 200,000 to 300,000 distinct CDR3 sequences, 15% of them singletons, with approximately 2.1% in the top ten. This entry belongs to a study of T-cell memory formation after mild COVID-19. General study points: Some clones that responded turned up in pre-infection memory, which suggests that cross-reactive memory joined in.

Germline loops: CDR1 SGHRS, CDR2 YFSETQ. The CDR3 is 14 amino acids. V lost 0 bases and J 1 base, leaving 7 bases between the germline ends. The source material was PBMCs or a T cell subset sorted from them (not recorded which). This clonotype was sampled from an adult woman who had mild COVID-19 (a few samples of this study predate the infection). Cell type and time point are not known. This sequence joins TRBV5-1 and TRBJ1-1, with D unclear. CDR3 sequence reads: CASSLGPQNTEAFF. As DNA, the CDR3 is TGCGCCAGCAGCTTGGGACCGCAGAACACTGAAGCTTTCTTT.